The 8 T cell receptor beta chains reported below all come from one sample, sequenced in a study of spatial heterogeneity in lung cancer. Time point here: sample taken at primary tumor resection. Whole RNA, which was extracted from tumor, nontumor lung tissue or frozen PBMC, was sequenced without any cell sorting. Via MiXCR, TCRdb re-called the 5' RACE reads, giving one row per CDR3 protein. The sample carries approximately 47,000 distinct CDR3 sequences, approximately 7.6% recorded once. The material was PBMCs, obtained at surgery. Receptors were obtained from a female donor with early-stage non-small cell lung cancer.

At least ten counts were recorded for this clonotype. V usage is TRBV7-2 and J usage is TRBJ2-4; the D call may be TRBD1 or TRBD2 (5 bases each). This CDR3 comprises 18 residues. Germline V gene sequence: CDR1 SGHTA, CDR2 FQGNSA. Trimming left V 5 bases short and J 0 bases short, with 20 bases between. The CDR3 nucleotides read TGTGCCAGCAGCCGCCGAGGGCAGGGCGAGCTAGCCAAAAACATTCAGTACTTC. It is translated as CASSRRGQGELAKNIQYF.

This chain links TRBV7-2 with TRBJ1-5; 9 nucleotides line up with TRBD1. V gave up 5 bases and J gave up 2 bases; unmatched junction bases: 10. The CDR3 has 17 residues. Germline values: CDR1 SGHTA, CDR2 FQGNSA. The CDR3 spells CASSKRGTGLGNQPQHF. Written as DNA, the CDR3 is TGTGCCAGCAGCAAGAGGGGGACAGGGCTTGGCAATCAGCCCCAGCATTTT.

The chain uses TRBV6-5 and TRBJ1-2; D is unresolved. Trimming pared 4 bases from V and 8 bases from J, leaving 14 bases between. Germline V gene sequence: CDR1 MNHEY, CDR2 SVGAGI. The CDR3 spans 13 residues. Here the CDR3 reads CASSFSSRRGYTF. In DNA, the CDR3 is TGTGCCAGCAGTTTCTCGTCCCGACGGGGCTACACCTTC.

At least ten counts were recorded for this clonotype. J is TRBJ2-3 and V is TRBV6-2 or TRBV6-3, with 7 bases matching TRBD2. V trimming: 0 bases; J trimming: 2 bases; junction bases outside the gene matches: 8. Germline V gene lookup returns CDR1 MNHEY and CDR2 SVGEGT. This CDR3 is 17 amino acids long. Written as DNA, the CDR3 is TGTGCCAGCAGTTACTCGATGGCTAGCGGATTCACAGATACGCAGTATTTT. This translates into CASSYSMASGFTDTQYF.

This clonotype was counted ten times or more. The chain couples TRBV12-3 or TRBV12-4 to TRBJ1-6; D not certain. The CDR3 length is 13 residues. Trimming cost V 4 bases and J 7 bases, with 8 bases left between them. The chain's CDR3 is CASSSSVNSPLHF. The CDR3 DNA sequence: TGTGCCAGCAGTTCCTCAGTGAATTCACCCCTCCACTTT.

The table lists this clonotype with a few counts. This chain joins TRBV7-9 and TRBJ1-1; TRBD1 might be the D (5 bases). CDR3 length: 15 amino acids. V was pared by 3 bases and J by 1 base, with 12 bases between. Germline loops: CDR1 SEHNR, CDR2 FQNEAQ (reference sequence). The CDR3 region is CASSLGRDPNTEAFF. CDR3 in DNA: TGTGCCAGCAGCTTGGGCAGGGATCCGAACACTGAAGCTTTCTTT.

The CDR3 nucleotides are TGTGCCAGCAGAGGACTAATAAAGACAGATACGCAGTATTTT. Its translation is CASRGLIKTDTQYF. The gene calls are TRBV2 and TRBJ2-3; a weak D match, TRBD2 (6 bases). The germline V gene encodes CDR1 SNHLY and CDR2 FYNNEI. The CDR3 spans 14 residues. The germline V and J ends were trimmed by 6 bases and 3 bases, with 13 bases remaining between them.

The chain has TRBV27 and TRBJ2-3; D is possibly TRBD2 (5 bases). The ends were cut back, 5 bases at V and 0 bases at J, with 15 bases in the middle. This CDR3 contains 16 residues. Germline loops: CDR1 MNHEY, CDR2 SMNVEV (reference sequence). The CDR3 DNA sequence: TGTGCCAGCAGTGTCACGAGACTACTAAGCACAGATACGCAGTATTTT. The encoded protein is CASSVTRLLSTDTQYF.